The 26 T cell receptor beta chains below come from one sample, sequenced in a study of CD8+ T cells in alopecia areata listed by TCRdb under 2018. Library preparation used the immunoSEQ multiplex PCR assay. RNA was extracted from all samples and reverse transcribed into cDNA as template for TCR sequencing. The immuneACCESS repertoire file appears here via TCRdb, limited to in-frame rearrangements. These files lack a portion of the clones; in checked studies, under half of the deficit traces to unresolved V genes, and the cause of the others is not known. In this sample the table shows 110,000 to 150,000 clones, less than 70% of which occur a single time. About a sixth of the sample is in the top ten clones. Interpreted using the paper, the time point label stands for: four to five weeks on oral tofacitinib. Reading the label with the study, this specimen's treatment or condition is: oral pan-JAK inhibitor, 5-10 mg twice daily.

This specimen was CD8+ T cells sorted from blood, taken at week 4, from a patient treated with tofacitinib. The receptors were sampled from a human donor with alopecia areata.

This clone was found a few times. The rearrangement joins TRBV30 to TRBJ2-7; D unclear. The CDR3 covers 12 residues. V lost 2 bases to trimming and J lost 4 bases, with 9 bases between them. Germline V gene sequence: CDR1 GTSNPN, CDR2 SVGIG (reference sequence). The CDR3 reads CAWSPVEYEQYF. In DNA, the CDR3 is TGTGCCTGGAGTCCAGTGGAGTACGAGCAGTACTTC.

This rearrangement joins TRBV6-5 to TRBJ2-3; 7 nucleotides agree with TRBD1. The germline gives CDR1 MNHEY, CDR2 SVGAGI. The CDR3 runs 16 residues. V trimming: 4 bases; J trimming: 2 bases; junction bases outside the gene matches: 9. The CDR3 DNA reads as TGTGCCAGCAGTTCCCAGACAGGGATACACACAGATACGCAGTATTTT. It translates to CASSSQTGIHTDTQYF.

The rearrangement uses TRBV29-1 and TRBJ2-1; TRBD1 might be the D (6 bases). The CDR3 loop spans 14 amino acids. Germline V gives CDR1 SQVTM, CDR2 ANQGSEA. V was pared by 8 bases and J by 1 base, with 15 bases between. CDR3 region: CSSTGTTSYNEQFF. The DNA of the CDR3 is TGCAGCTCTACCGGGACAACATCCTACAATGAGCAGTTCTTC.

The DNA of the CDR3 is TGTGCCAGCAGCTTAGGGGAGGGGGAAAGCACTGAAGCTTTCTTT. This encodes CASSLGEGESTEAFF. The V gene is TRBV7-9, the J gene TRBJ1-1, with D perhaps matching TRBD1 (6 bases). V was pared by 1 base and J by 4 bases, with 13 bases between. CDR1 is SEHNR and CDR2 is FQNEAQ in the germline V gene (reference sequence). This CDR3 spans 15 amino acids.

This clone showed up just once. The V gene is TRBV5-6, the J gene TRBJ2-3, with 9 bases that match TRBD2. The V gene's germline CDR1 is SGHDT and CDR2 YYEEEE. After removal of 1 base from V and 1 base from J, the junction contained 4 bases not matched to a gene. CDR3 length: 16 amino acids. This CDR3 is CASSLIQRGGTDTQYF. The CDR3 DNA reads TGTGCCAGCAGCTTGATCCAGCGGGGGGGCACAGATACGCAGTATTTT.

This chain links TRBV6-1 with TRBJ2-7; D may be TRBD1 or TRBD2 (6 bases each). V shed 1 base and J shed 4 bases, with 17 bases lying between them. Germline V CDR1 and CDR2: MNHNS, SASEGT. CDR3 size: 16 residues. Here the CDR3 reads CASSEVYGGAGYEQYF. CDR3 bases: TGTGCCAGCAGTGAAGTGTACGGGGGCGCAGGATACGAGCAGTACTTC.

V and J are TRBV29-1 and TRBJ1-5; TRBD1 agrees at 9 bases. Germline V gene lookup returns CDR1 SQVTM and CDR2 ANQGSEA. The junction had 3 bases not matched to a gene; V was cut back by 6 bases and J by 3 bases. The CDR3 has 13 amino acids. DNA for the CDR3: TGCAGCGTGGGGACAGGGTTCAATCAGCCCCAGCATTTT. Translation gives CSVGTGFNQPQHF. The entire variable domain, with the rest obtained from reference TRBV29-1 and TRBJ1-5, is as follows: SAVISQKPSRDICQRGTSLTIQCQVDSQVTMMFWYRQQPGQSLTLIATANQGSEATYESGFVIDKFPISRPNLTFSTLTVSNMSPEDSSIYLCSVGTGFNQPQHFGDGTRLSIL.

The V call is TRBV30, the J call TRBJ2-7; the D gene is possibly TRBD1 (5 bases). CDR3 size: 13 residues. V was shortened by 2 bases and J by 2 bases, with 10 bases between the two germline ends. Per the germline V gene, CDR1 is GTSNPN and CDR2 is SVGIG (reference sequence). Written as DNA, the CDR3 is TGTGCCTGGAGTTCAACAGGCCCCTACGAGCAGTACTTC. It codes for CAWSSTGPYEQYF.

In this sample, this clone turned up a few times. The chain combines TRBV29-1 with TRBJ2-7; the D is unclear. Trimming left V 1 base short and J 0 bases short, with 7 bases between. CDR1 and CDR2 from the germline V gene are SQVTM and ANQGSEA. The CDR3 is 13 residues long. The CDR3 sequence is CSVEGVSSYEQYF. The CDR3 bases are TGCAGCGTTGAAGGGGTCAGCTCCTACGAGCAGTACTTC.

The chain's CDR3 is CASSWGTGLADTQYF. The DNA of the CDR3 is TGCGCCAGCAGCTGGGGGACAGGACTAGCAGATACGCAGTATTTT. The gene calls are TRBV5-1 and TRBJ2-3; D possibly corresponds to TRBD1 (8 bases). The V end lost 3 bases, the J end lost 4 bases, and 15 bases lay between the germline ends. Germline CDR1 and CDR2: SGHRS and YFSETQ. The CDR3 loop spans 15 amino acids.

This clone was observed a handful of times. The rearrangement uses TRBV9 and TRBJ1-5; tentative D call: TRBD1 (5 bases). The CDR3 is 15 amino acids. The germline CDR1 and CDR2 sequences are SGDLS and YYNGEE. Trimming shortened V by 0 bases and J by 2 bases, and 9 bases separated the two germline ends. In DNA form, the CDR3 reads TGTGCCAGCAGCGTAGGGCTGGGGCGCAATCAGCCCCAGCATTTT. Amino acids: CASSVGLGRNQPQHF.

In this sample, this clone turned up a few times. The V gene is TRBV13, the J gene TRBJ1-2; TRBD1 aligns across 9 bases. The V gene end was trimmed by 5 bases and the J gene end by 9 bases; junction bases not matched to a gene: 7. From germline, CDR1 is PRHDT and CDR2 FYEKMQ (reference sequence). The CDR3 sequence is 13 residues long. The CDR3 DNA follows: TGTGCCAGCAGCCCGGGACAGGGTTTGCGCTACACCTTC. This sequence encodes CASSPGQGLRYTF.

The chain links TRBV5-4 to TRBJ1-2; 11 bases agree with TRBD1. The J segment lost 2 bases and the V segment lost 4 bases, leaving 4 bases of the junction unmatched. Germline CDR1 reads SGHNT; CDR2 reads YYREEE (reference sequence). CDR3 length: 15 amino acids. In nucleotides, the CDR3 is TGTGCCAGCAGCCTAAGGACAGGGGGCAACTATGGCTACACCTTC. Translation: CASSLRTGGNYGYTF. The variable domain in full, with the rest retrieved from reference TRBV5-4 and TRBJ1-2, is ETGVTQSPTHLIKTRGQQVTLRCSSQSGHNTVSWYQQALGQGPQFIFQYYREEENGRGNFPPRFSGLQFPNYSSELNVNALELDDSALYLCASSLRTGGNYGYTFGSGTRLTVV.

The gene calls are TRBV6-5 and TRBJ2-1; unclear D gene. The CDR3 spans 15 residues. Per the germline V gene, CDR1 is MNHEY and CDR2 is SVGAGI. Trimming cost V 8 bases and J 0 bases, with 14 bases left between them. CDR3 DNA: TGTGCCAGCGGATTCCCGGACGGCTCCTACAATGAGCAGTTCTTC. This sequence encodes CASGFPDGSYNEQFF.

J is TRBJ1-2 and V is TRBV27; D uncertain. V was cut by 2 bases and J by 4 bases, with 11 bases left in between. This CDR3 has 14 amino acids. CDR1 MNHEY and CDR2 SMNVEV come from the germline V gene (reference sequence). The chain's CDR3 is CASSLSMGIYGYTF. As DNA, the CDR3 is TGTGCCAGCAGTTTAAGTATGGGGATCTATGGCTACACCTTC.

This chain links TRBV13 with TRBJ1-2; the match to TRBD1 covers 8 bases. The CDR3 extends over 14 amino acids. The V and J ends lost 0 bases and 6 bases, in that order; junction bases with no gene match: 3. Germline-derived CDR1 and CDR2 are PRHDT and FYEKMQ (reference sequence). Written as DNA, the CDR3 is TGTGCCAGCAGCTTAGGCAGGGGGCTGCATGGCTACACCTTC. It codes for CASSLGRGLHGYTF.

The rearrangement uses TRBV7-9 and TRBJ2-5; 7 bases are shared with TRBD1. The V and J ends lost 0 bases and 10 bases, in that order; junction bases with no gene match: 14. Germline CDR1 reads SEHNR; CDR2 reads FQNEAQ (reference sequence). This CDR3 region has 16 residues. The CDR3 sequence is CASSLAEGQSLYLQYF. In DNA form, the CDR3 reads TGTGCCAGCAGCTTAGCCGAGGGACAGTCTCTTTATCTCCAGTACTTC.

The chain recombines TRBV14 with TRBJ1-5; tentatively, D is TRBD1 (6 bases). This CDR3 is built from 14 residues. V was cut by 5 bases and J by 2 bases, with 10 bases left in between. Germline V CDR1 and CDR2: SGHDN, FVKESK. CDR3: CASSKTGRNQPQHF. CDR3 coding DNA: TGTGCCAGCAGCAAAACAGGGCGCAATCAGCCCCAGCATTTT.

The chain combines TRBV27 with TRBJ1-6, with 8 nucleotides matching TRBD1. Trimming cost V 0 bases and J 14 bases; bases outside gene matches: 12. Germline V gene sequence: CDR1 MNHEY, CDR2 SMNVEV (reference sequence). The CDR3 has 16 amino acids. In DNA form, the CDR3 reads TGTGCCAGCAGTTTATCCTCCGGGACAGGAATAAGGACCCTCCACTTT. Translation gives CASSLSSGTGIRTLHF.

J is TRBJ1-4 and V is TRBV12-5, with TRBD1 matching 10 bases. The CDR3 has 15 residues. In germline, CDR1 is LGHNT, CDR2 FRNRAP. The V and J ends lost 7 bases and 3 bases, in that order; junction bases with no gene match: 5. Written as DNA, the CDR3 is TGTGCTAGTGCCCGAGGGACAGGGGCTAATGAAAAACTGTTTTTT. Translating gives CASARGTGANEKLFF.

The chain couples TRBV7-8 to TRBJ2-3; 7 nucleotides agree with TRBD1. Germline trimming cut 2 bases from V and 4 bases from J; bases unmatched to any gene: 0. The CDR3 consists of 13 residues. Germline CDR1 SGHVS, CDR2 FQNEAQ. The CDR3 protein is CASSLQGADTQYF. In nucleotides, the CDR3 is TGTGCCAGCAGCTTACAGGGGGCAGATACGCAGTATTTT.

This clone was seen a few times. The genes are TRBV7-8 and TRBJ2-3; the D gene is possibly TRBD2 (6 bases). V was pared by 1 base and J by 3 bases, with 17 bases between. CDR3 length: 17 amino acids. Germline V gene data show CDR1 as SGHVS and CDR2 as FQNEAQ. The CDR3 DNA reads TGTGCCAGCAGCTTAGTCCCGGGGCGGGGAGCGACAGATACGCAGTATTTT. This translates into CASSLVPGRGATDTQYF.

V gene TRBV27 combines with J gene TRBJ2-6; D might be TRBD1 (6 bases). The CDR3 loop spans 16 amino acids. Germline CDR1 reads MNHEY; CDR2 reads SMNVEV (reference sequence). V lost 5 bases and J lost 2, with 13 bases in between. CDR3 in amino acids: CASSLLGGTGANVLTF. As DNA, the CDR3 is TGTGCCAGCAGTCTACTAGGGGGAACTGGGGCCAACGTCCTGACTTTC. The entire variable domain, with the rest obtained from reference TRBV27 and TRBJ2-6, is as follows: EAQVTQNPRYLITVTGKKLTVTCSQNMNHEYMSWYRQDPGLGLRQIYYSMNVEVTDKGDVPEGYKVSRKEKRNFPLILESPSPNQTSLYFCASSLLGGTGANVLTFGAGSRLTVL.

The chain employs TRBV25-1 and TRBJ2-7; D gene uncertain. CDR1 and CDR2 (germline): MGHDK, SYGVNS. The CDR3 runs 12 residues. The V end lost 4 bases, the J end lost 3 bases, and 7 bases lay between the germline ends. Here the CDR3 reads CASSAGDYEQYF. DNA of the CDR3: TGTGCCAGCAGTGCTGGCGACTACGAGCAGTACTTC.

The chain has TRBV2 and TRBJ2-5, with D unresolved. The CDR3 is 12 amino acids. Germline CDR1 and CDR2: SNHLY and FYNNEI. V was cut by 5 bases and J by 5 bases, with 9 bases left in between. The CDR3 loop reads CASSRVSETQYF. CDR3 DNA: TGTGCCAGCAGTAGGGTTTCGGAGACCCAGTACTTC.

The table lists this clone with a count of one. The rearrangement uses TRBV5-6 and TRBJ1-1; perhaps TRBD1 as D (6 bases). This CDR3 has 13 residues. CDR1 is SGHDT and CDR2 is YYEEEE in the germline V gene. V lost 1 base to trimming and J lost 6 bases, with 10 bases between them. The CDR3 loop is CASSLSGAAEAFF. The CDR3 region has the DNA TGTGCCAGCAGCTTGTCGGGGGCGGCTGAAGCTTTCTTT.